This TCR beta chain was found in a study of technical replicates of blood from a few donors. Assay used: immunoSEQ multiplex PCR; TCRdb lists only in-frame clones, some missing. The sample lists about 100,000 clones; approximately 96% were seen once. Germline CDR1 reads SGHNT; CDR2 reads YENEEA. The ends lost 5 bases at V and 7 bases at J; junction bases unmatched: 9. The CDR3 covers 14 residues. This chain uses TRBV11-3 with TRBJ1-1; 8 nucleotides align to TRBD1. Sequenced sample: T cells isolated from PBMCs. The TCR originated in a human donor in good health. CDR3 sequence: CASSQQQGVGEAFF. CDR3 sequence (DNA): TGTGCCAGCAGCCAACAACAGGGGGTCGGTGAAGCTTTCTTT.